What follows are 20 T cell receptor beta chains derived from one specimen sequenced in a study of tumour-infiltrating T cells in Burkitt lymphoma. Profiled with immunoSEQ multiplex PCR; TCRdb holds only in-frame clones, not every one. The repertoire has 2,500 to 3,000 clones, more than 75% of them found once; the top ten carry 10% to 15%. The sequencing input was tumor tissue. All receptors come from a human donor with diffuse large B-cell lymphoma.

V gene TRBV29-1 combines with J gene TRBJ1-3; D is ambiguous. Trimming cost V 7 bases and J 4 bases, with 5 bases left between them. The germline V gene encodes CDR1 SQVTM and CDR2 ANQGSEA. This CDR3 spans 10 amino acids. CDR3 nucleotide sequence: TGCAGCGCCGCGGGAAACACCATATATTTT. This codes for CSAAGNTIYF.

A word on this clone: Its ends do not fully match the called genes, so a read error is possible. The genes are TRBV4-3 and TRBJ2-7, with 10 bases fitting TRBD1. The CDR3 runs to 13 residues. Per germline, CDR1 LGHNA and CDR2 YSLEER. The CDR3 loop is CTSSQDRGREQYF. DNA for the CDR3: TGCACCAGCAGCCAAGACAGGGGGCGCGAGCAGTACTTC.

This clone was observed a few times. V usage is TRBV5-1 and J usage is TRBJ2-1; D might be TRBD1 or TRBD2, each matching 6 bases. Trimming stripped 3 bases from V and 9 bases from J, with 13 bases between. This CDR3 region has 13 residues. Germline V gene sequence: CDR1 SGHRS, CDR2 YFSETQ. CDR3 nucleotide sequence: TGCGCCAGCAGCTGGTTGGGGGGCGGTGAGCAGTTCTTC. As protein: CASSWLGGGEQFF.

In this sample, this clone turned up a few times. This chain uses TRBV5-1 with TRBJ2-2, with 14 positions matching TRBD2. Germline values: CDR1 SGHRS, CDR2 YFSETQ. The CDR3 is 15 amino acids. Trimming at V came to 3 bases and at J to 5 bases, leaving 0 bases not matched to a gene. CDR3 nucleotides: TGCGCCAGCAGCTGGACTAGCGGGGGGACCGGGGAGCTGTTTTTT. It encodes CASSWTSGGTGELFF.

The V call is TRBV7-2, the J call TRBJ2-3; 8 positions match TRBD2. Losses at the gene ends were 1 base for V and 2 bases for J; bases not matched to a gene: 2. The V gene's germline CDR1 is SGHTA and CDR2 FQGNSA. The CDR3 runs 15 residues. This chain's CDR3 is CASSLVAGNTDTQYF. In nucleotides, the CDR3 is TGTGCCAGCAGCTTAGTAGCGGGAAACACAGATACGCAGTATTTT.

This chain uses TRBV21-1 with TRBJ1-1; the D call TRBD1 from the table was never checked on the DNA. TRBV21-1 is recorded as a pseudogene. This CDR3 contains 14 residues. The chain's CDR3 is CASSITNQNTEAFF. In nucleotides, the CDR3 is TGTGCCAGCAGCATAACAAATCAGAACACTGAAGCTTTCTTT.

CDR3 in DNA: TGTGCCAGCAGTGAAGGCGAGACCCAGTACTTC. Translated: CASSEGETQYF. The chain recombines TRBV2 with TRBJ2-5; no firm D call. With 1 base removed from V and 5 bases from J, the gap between germline ends came to 2 bases. CDR1 and CDR2 from the germline V gene are SNHLY and FYNNEI. CDR3 length: 11 residues.

The V gene is TRBV18, the J gene TRBJ2-6; 8 bases are a match to TRBD1. The V gene end was trimmed by 4 bases and the J gene end by 0 bases; junction bases not matched to a gene: 5. The length of the CDR3 is 17 residues. Germline CDR1 reads KGHSH; CDR2 reads LQKENI. The CDR3 loop reads CASSLDRGLSGANVLTF. The CDR3 bases are TGTGCCAGCTCACTCGACAGGGGCCTCTCTGGGGCCAACGTCCTGACTTTC.

The chain combines TRBV7-6 with TRBJ2-5; 11 bases align to TRBD2. Germline V gives CDR1 SGHVS, CDR2 FNYEAQ. V lost 1 base to trimming and J lost 1 base; unmatched junction nucleotides: 2. The CDR3 is 16 amino acids. CDR3 bases: TGTGCCAGCAGCTTAGGACTAGCGGGGATCCAAGAGACCCAGTACTTC. It is translated as CASSLGLAGIQETQYF.

The J gene is TRBJ2-3, the V gene TRBV5-4; 9 nucleotides match TRBD2. CDR3 length: 16 residues. V lost 4 bases, J lost 5 bases, and 11 bases stayed unmatched. Germline V gene sequence: CDR1 SGHNT, CDR2 YYREEE (reference sequence). The CDR3 region has the DNA TGTGCCAGCAGCGAAGGTCTGCGGGGGGGCGGAGATACGCAGTATTTT. Translated: CASSEGLRGGGDTQYF.

The chain joins TRBV5-1 to TRBJ1-4; TRBD1 agrees at 8 bases. After removal of 5 bases from V and 1 base from J, the junction contained 4 bases not matched to a gene. The CDR3 sequence is 15 residues long. Germline-derived CDR1 and CDR2 are SGHRS and YFSETQ. CDR3 protein: CASSRDRGTNEKLFF. The CDR3 region has the DNA TGCGCCAGCAGTCGTGACAGGGGAACTAATGAAAAACTGTTTTTT.

This chain links TRBV15 with TRBJ1-2; D is ambiguous. Germline CDR1 reads LNHNV; CDR2 reads YYDKDF (reference sequence). The V and J ends lost 0 bases and 4 bases respectively, with 9 bases between them. CDR3 length equals 14 residues. The CDR3 spells CATSRDAFFYGYTF. CDR3 sequence (DNA): TGTGCCACCAGCAGAGACGCGTTTTTCTATGGCTACACCTTC.

The J gene is TRBJ1-5, the V gene TRBV7-6; tentatively, D is TRBD1 (6 bases). V was shortened by 5 bases and J by 1 base, with 12 bases between the two germline ends. CDR1 SGHVS and CDR2 FNYEAQ come from the germline V gene. CDR3 size: 15 residues. CDR3 coding DNA: TGTGCCAGCAGCGAAACTCAGGGGAGCAATCAGCCCCAGCATTTT. Its translation is CASSETQGSNQPQHF.

In this sample, this clone turned up once. This chain links TRBV9 with TRBJ2-6; D not resolved. This CDR3 spans 14 amino acids. V shed 4 bases and J shed 8 bases, with 13 bases lying between them. CDR1 is SGDLS, CDR2 YYNGEE, per germline. CDR3 DNA: TGTGCCAGCAGCACCCGCCGGGCCCCCAACGTCCTGACTTTC. Translated, it gives CASSTRRAPNVLTF.

V gene TRBV7-9 combines with J gene TRBJ2-5; the match to TRBD2 covers 14 bases. This CDR3 has 16 residues. Germline V gives CDR1 SEHNR, CDR2 FQNEAQ (reference sequence). Trimming removed 3 bases from V and 2 bases from J; junction bases left unmatched: 2. DNA of the CDR3: TGTGCCAGCAGCTTGGGGACTAGCGGGGGTCAAGAGACCCAGTACTTC. The encoded protein is CASSLGTSGGQETQYF.

The V and J genes are TRBV28 and TRBJ2-2; TRBD2 is a possible D gene (7 bases). V lost 3 bases and J lost 4, with 12 bases in between. This CDR3 is built from 15 residues. Germline loops: CDR1 MDHEN, CDR2 SYDVKM. CDR3 residues: CASSFGGAGTGELFF. The CDR3 bases are TGTGCCAGCAGTTTTGGGGGGGCAGGCACCGGGGAGCTGTTTTTT.

By share, this clone ranks as large. V usage is TRBV28 and J usage is TRBJ1-5; 11 nucleotides agree with TRBD1. This CDR3 is 14 amino acids long. With 5 bases clipped from V and 7 bases from J, the junction kept 4 bases outside the gene matches. Germline CDR1 reads MDHEN; CDR2 reads SYDVKM. CDR3 amino acids: CASSGDRGGQPQHF. The CDR3 region has the DNA TGTGCCAGCAGTGGGGACAGGGGGGGACAGCCCCAGCATTTT. Complete variable domain (other parts from reference TRBV28 and TRBJ1-5): DVKVTQSSRYLVKRTGEKVFLECVQDMDHENMFWYRQDPGLGLRLIYFSYDVKMKEKGDIPEGYSVSREKKERFSLILESASTNQTSMYLCASSGDRGGQPQHFGDGTRLSIL.

The genes are TRBV5-4 and TRBJ2-7, with D perhaps matching TRBD1 (6 bases). V lost 0 bases, J lost 6 bases, and 10 bases lay in between. CDR1 is SGHNT and CDR2 is YYREEE in the germline V gene (reference sequence). There are 13 residues in the CDR3. CDR3 coding DNA: TGTGCCAGCAGCTTGGCCAGCAGGGGCGAGCAGTACTTC. Protein sequence: CASSLASRGEQYF.

The genes are TRBV28 and TRBJ1-4, with D perhaps matching TRBD1 (6 bases). Germline V CDR1 and CDR2: MDHEN, SYDVKM. V was shortened by 5 bases and J by 8 bases, with 15 bases between the two germline ends. The CDR3 loop spans 14 amino acids. CDR3 sequence reads: CASSTGNRNEKLFF. CDR3 DNA: TGTGCCAGCAGTACAGGGAATCGTAACGAAAAACTGTTTTTT.

This chain links TRBV9 with TRBJ2-2; D unresolved. Germline CDR1 is SGDLS and CDR2 is YYNGEE. V dropped 0 bases and J dropped 5 bases, with 5 bases sitting between them. CDR3 length equals 13 residues. CDR3 amino acids: CASSVEWTGELFF. The CDR3, as DNA: TGTGCCAGCAGCGTAGAGTGGACCGGGGAGCTGTTTTTT.